Shown below are 3 T cell receptor beta chains from a single sample sequenced in a study of vaccination effects on CD4 cells after COVID-19. No antigen is known for these receptors. Antigen-specific CD4+ T cell clonotypes were called by their expansion after viral peptide-pool culture in ViraFEST. After around 10 days in culture, the CD4+ T cells were isolated. Only in-frame clones appear in the TCRdb table, and some are missing; sequencing was by immunoSEQ multiplex PCR. The sample comprises about 79,000 clones, roughly 74% of which are singletons, and about 1.7% rests with the top ten. Sample: CD4+ T cells from PBMCs cultured with HCoV-229E spike peptides, taken before COVID-19 vaccination. These receptors all come from a human donor who received a COVID-19 vaccine.

V gene TRBV6-6 combines with J gene TRBJ1-2; unclear D gene. Per germline, CDR1 MNHNY and CDR2 SVGAGI (reference sequence). The CDR3 is 11 amino acids. Trimming shortened V by 2 bases and J by 7 bases, and 5 bases separated the two germline ends. The chain's CDR3 is CASSYKGGYTF. DNA of the CDR3: TGTGCCAGCAGTTACAAGGGTGGCTACACCTTC.

This clone was seen a few times. The rearrangement joins TRBV3-1 (or the pseudogene TRBV3-2) to TRBJ1-1; D not certain. The CDR3 is 12 residues long. Trimming took 4 bases from V and 8 from J, leaving 11 bases between them. The V gene's germline CDR1 is LGHDT and CDR2 YNNKEL (reference sequence). The CDR3 DNA sequence: TGTGCCAGCAGCCGCCGGAGCTTCGAAGCTTTCTTT. This translates into CASSRRSFEAFF.

The chain uses TRBV7-2 and TRBJ1-1, with TRBD1 matching over 8 bases. Unmatched junction bases numbered 8, after V lost 3 bases and J lost 5 bases. The germline CDR1 and CDR2 sequences are SGHTA and FQGNSA. This CDR3 is 15 amino acids long. This CDR3 is CASSFQGAQGTEAFF. CDR3 DNA: TGTGCCAGCAGCTTCCAGGGGGCCCAGGGGACTGAAGCTTTCTTT. Supplemented by reference TRBV7-2 and TRBJ1-1, the full variable domain reads GAGVSQSPSNKVTEKGKDVELRCDPISGHTALYWYRQSLGQGLEFLIYFQGNSAPDKSGLPSDRFSAERTGGSVSTLTIQRTQQEDSAVYLCASSFQGAQGTEAFFGQGTRLTVV.